A selection of T cell receptor beta chains follows, all from one sample in a study of T-cell memory formation after mild COVID-19. TCRdb called the 5' RACE reads again in MiXCR, with one record for every CDR3 protein. The table records about 610,000 distinct CDR3 sequences, 15% to 20% of them present only once. The sample consisted of PBMCs or a T cell subset sorted from them (not recorded which). The receptors were sampled from an adult woman who had mild COVID-19 (a few samples of this study predate the infection). Cell type and time point are not known. Each CDR3 is given with its conserved first and last residue. Fields, in order: D gene, J gene, clone size, V gene, CDR3 DNA, CDR3 protein. D genes are given only for firm matches. For some rows the clone size is stated as once, few or many, or as a class when expanded; others skip it.

NA,TRBJ2-7,NA,TRBV2,TGTGCCAGCAGTGACTCGGATAGCTCCTACGAGCAGTACTTC,CASSDSDSSYEQYF
NA,TRBJ2-1,few,TRBV29-1,TGCAGCGTTGAAGGGCCGTCCGGGGTCAATGAGCAGTTCTTC,CSVEGPSGVNEQFF
TRBD1,TRBJ1-1,many,TRBV5-5,TGTGCCAGCAGCCGCACAACAGGGGCTGAAGCTTTCTTT,CASSRTTGAEAFF
NA,TRBJ1-2,NA,TRBV11-2,TGTGCCAGCAGCTTTAGGGACTCCGGCGGTTATGGCTACACCTTC,CASSFRDSGGYGYTF
NA,TRBJ1-3,many,TRBV7-3,TGTGCCAGCAGCCTAGGCGCCGTTATTGGAAACACCATATATTTT,CASSLGAVIGNTIYF
NA,TRBJ2-4,NA,TRBV19,TGTGCCAGTAGTATCGGGGCGAACATTCAGTACTTC,CASSIGANIQYF
NA,TRBJ2-5,NA,TRBV4-2,TGTGCCAGCAGCCAAGATCTCGGAGGCGGGGCCGAGACCCAGTACTTC,CASSQDLGGGAETQYF
NA,TRBJ2-7,many,TRBV7-2,TGTGCCAGCAGCTTATCGTCCGAGACCTCCTACGAGCAGTACTTC,CASSLSSETSYEQYF
TRBD1,TRBJ2-3,few,TRBV15,TGTGCCACCATGGGAAGGGGGCCAGATACGCAGTATTTT,CATMGRGPDTQYF
NA,TRBJ1-1,few,TRBV4-2,TGTGCCAGCAGCCGAGCTCCAGGTAATCTGAGATCCAGGGCTATTACTGAAGCTTTCTTT,CASSRAPGNLRSRAITEAFF
NA,TRBJ1-2,few,TRBV7-2,TGTGCCAGCAGCTCCTGGGCCCTAGAGGACTATGGCTACACCTTC,CASSSWALEDYGYTF
NA,TRBJ2-1,NA,TRBV5-8,TGTGCCAGCAGGAAGGCCTTCAGCTCCTACAATGAGCAGTTCTTC,CASRKAFSSYNEQFF
TRBD1,TRBJ2-7,NA,TRBV4-1,TGCGCCAGCAGCCAGCCCTCCGGCGGACAGGGAATCTCCTACGAGCAGTACTTC,CASSQPSGGQGISYEQYF
NA,TRBJ1-2,NA,TRBV7-2,TGTGCCAGCAGCCCTGGACATCCCTATGGCTACACCTTC,CASSPGHPYGYTF